A single sample gave rise to the 21 T cell receptor beta chains below, sequenced in a study of vaccination effects on CD4 cells after COVID-19. No cognate antigen is known for these TCRs. Within the ViraFEST assay, antigen-specific CD4+ T cells underwent expansion with viral peptide pools prior to sequencing. Following 10 days of culture, CD4+ T cells were isolated. As their vaccination, participants received two doses of either BNT162b2 or mRNA-1273. Only in-frame clones appear in the TCRdb table, and some are missing; sequencing was by immunoSEQ multiplex PCR. The table shows about 46,000 clones, with about 70% occurring only once. The sequencing here drew on CD4+ T cells from PBMCs cultured with HCoV-OC43 spike peptides, taken after COVID-19 vaccination. The subset: HCoV-OC43 spike overlapping peptide pool stimulation. Receptors originate from a human donor who received a COVID-19 vaccine.

The rearrangement uses TRBV7-8 and TRBJ2-2, with D tentatively TRBD1 (7 bases). Per germline, CDR1 SGHVS and CDR2 FQNEAQ. This CDR3 region has 15 residues. The V end lost 4 bases, the J end lost 5 bases, and 14 bases lay between the germline ends. The CDR3 here is CASSYIRGRTGELFF. DNA for the CDR3: TGTGCCAGCAGCTACATCAGGGGGAGGACCGGGGAGCTGTTTTTT.

V usage is TRBV20-1 and J usage is TRBJ1-4; D is ambiguous. There are 12 residues in the CDR3. Per the germline V gene, CDR1 is DFQATT and CDR2 is SNEGSKA (reference sequence). The ends were cut back, 3 bases at V and 8 bases at J, with 10 bases in the middle. The CDR3 loop reads CSASSTDEKLFF. CDR3 DNA sequence: TGCAGTGCTAGTTCTACAGACGAAAAACTGTTTTTT.

The chain has TRBV6-5 and TRBJ2-7, with 10 bases identical to TRBD1. The CDR3 runs 15 residues. J was trimmed by 3 bases and V by 4 bases; bases with no gene match: 6. Germline assignment: CDR1 MNHEY and CDR2 SVGAGI. This CDR3 is CASSSPGQGRYEQYF. The CDR3, as DNA: TGTGCCAGCAGTTCCCCGGGACAGGGGCGCTACGAGCAGTACTTC.

The count of this clone is one. The V and J genes are TRBV2 and TRBJ2-3; no clear D gene. Germline V gene data show CDR1 as SNHLY and CDR2 as FYNNEI. The CDR3 contains 13 residues. V gave up 4 bases and J gave up 8 bases, with 13 bases separating them. The CDR3 DNA reads TGTGCCAGCAGTGCAAAGCTTACGGGTACGCAGTATTTT. Translation gives CASSAKLTGTQYF.

CDR3 DNA: TGTGCCAGCAGCGATATGACAGGGAATCAGCCCCAGCATTTT. Its translation: CASSDMTGNQPQHF. The chain recombines TRBV3-1 (or the pseudogene TRBV3-2) with TRBJ1-5; 7 bases match TRBD1. Germline CDR1 and CDR2: LGHDT and YNNKEL (reference sequence). V was pared by 5 bases and J by 4 bases, with 5 bases of the junction left unmatched. The CDR3 contains 14 residues.

The CDR3 loop is CASTVNRVPGANVLTF. CDR3 coding DNA: TGTGCCAGTACCGTCAACAGGGTCCCTGGGGCCAACGTCCTGACTTTC. This rearrangement joins TRBV19 to TRBJ2-6; possibly TRBD1 for D (6 bases). This CDR3 has 16 residues. Germline-derived CDR1 and CDR2 are LNHDA and SQIVND (reference sequence). The germline V and J ends were trimmed by 7 bases and 2 bases, with 15 bases remaining between them.

V usage is TRBV24-1 and J usage is TRBJ2-3; 9 nucleotides agree with TRBD2. The CDR3 runs to 18 residues. Germline values: CDR1 KGHDR, CDR2 SFDVKD. The junction had 8 bases not matched to a gene; V was cut back by 2 bases and J by 0 bases. CDR3 DNA: TGTGCCACCAGTGATTCCGCGGGGGGGTCTCCTAGCACAGATACGCAGTATTTT. Amino acids: CATSDSAGGSPSTDTQYF.

The chain joins TRBV4-2 to TRBJ2-3; no definite D call. This CDR3 contains 14 residues. Germline CDR1 and CDR2: LGHNA and YNFKEQ. V was clipped by 0 bases and J by 6 bases, with 10 bases between them. The CDR3: CASSQDTRRDTQYF. The CDR3 DNA sequence: TGTGCCAGCAGCCAAGATACTCGGCGGGATACGCAGTATTTT.

A few counts support this clone. J is TRBJ1-5 and V is TRBV3-1 (or the pseudogene TRBV3-2); possibly TRBD1 for D (5 bases). Germline V gene lookup returns CDR1 LGHDT and CDR2 YNNKEL (reference sequence). The CDR3 contains 14 residues. The V end lost 5 bases, the J end lost 2 bases, and 10 bases lay between the germline ends. DNA of the CDR3: TGTGCCAGCAGCTCCAGCAGGGGCAATCAGCCCCAGCATTTT. Residues: CASSSSRGNQPQHF.

V and J are TRBV19 and TRBJ2-1; TRBD2 matches 7 bases. The V gene's germline CDR1 is LNHDA and CDR2 SQIVND (reference sequence). V lost 0 bases to trimming and J lost 1 base; unmatched junction nucleotides: 3. The CDR3 extends over 16 amino acids. CDR3 DNA sequence: TGTGCCAGTAGTATAGATCCGGGGGGTTCCTACAATGAGCAGTTCTTC. The encoded protein is CASSIDPGGSYNEQFF.

The J gene is TRBJ2-3, the V gene TRBV14; 8 nucleotides line up with TRBD2. This CDR3 is 19 amino acids long. Germline CDR1 reads SGHDN; CDR2 reads FVKESK. J lost 1 base, V lost 4 bases, and 16 bases had no gene match. Here the CDR3 reads CASSPGRRPGGSGTDTQYF. The CDR3 nucleotides read TGTGCCAGCAGCCCCGGACGGAGACCGGGGGGGAGCGGCACAGATACGCAGTATTTT. The full variable domain, completed using reference TRBV14 and TRBJ2-3, is EAGVTQFPSHSVIEKGQTVTLRCDPISGHDNLYWYRRVMGKEIKFLLHFVKESKQDESGMPNNRFLAERTGGTYSTLKVQPAELEDSGVYFCASSPGRRPGGSGTDTQYFGPGTRLTVL.

V gene TRBV11-2 combines with J gene TRBJ1-4; 7 positions match TRBD1. With 4 bases clipped from V and 5 bases from J, the junction kept 10 bases outside the gene matches. Germline V gene data show CDR1 as SGHAT and CDR2 as FQNNGV. CDR3 size: 16 residues. CDR3 coding DNA: TGTGCCAGCAGCTCGGGGACAGTTAACAGAAATGAAAAACTGTTTTTT. Translated, it gives CASSSGTVNRNEKLFF.

The chain recombines TRBV6-5 with TRBJ1-2; 11 bases line up with TRBD1. The CDR3 loop spans 15 amino acids. The V and J ends lost 5 bases and 6 bases, in that order; junction bases with no gene match: 8. The germline gives CDR1 MNHEY, CDR2 SVGAGI. The CDR3 region is CASSTGQGGQDGYTF. The CDR3 nucleotides are TGTGCCAGCAGTACGGGACAGGGGGGCCAGGATGGCTACACCTTC.

The V gene is TRBV2, the J gene TRBJ1-2; D is ambiguous. The germline V gene has CDR1 SNHLY and CDR2 FYNNEI. Trimming took off 6 bases at V and 6 bases at J, with 14 bases between the two ends. This CDR3 has 13 amino acids. As DNA, the CDR3 is TGTGCCAGCAGCACGACGGAGGGTAATGGCTACACCTTC. Translated: CASSTTEGNGYTF.

In its sample, this clone was seen a few times. The rearrangement links TRBV2 to TRBJ2-2, with a weak D call TRBD2 (5 bases). Trimming took 7 bases from V and 0 from J, leaving 12 bases between them. The CDR3 loop spans 15 amino acids. Germline V gene data show CDR1 as SNHLY and CDR2 as FYNNEI. CDR3 nucleotides: TGTGCCAGCACCCCTGACGGGGCGAACACCGGGGAGCTGTTTTTT. Amino acid sequence: CASTPDGANTGELFF.

The genes are TRBV5-4 and TRBJ1-2; 9 bases are a match to TRBD1. The CDR3 extends over 14 amino acids. CDR1 and CDR2 (germline): SGHNT, YYREEE (reference sequence). J was trimmed by 8 bases and V by 5 bases; bases with no gene match: 10. CDR3 amino acids: CASSLQTGGYGYTF. CDR3 nucleotide sequence: TGTGCCAGCAGTTTACAGACAGGGGGTTACGGCTACACCTTC.

This sequence joins TRBV30 and TRBJ1-3; 7 bases agree with TRBD1. Trimming removed 7 bases from V and 0 bases from J; junction bases left unmatched: 9. This CDR3 comprises 15 residues. Looked up from germline, CDR1 is GTSNPN and CDR2 is SVGIG (reference sequence). This CDR3 is CASTVGQLSGNTIYF. CDR3 coding DNA: TGTGCCTCGACTGTGGGACAGCTCTCTGGAAACACCATATATTTT.

V and J are TRBV19 and TRBJ1-1; D is undetermined. CDR1 LNHDA and CDR2 SQIVND come from the germline V gene (reference sequence). The CDR3 is made up of 18 amino acids. V lost 2 bases, J lost 0 bases, and 19 bases lay in between. Written as DNA, the CDR3 is TGTGCCAGTAGTATATCCGGCGATATAAGATACATGAACACTGAAGCTTTCTTT. As protein: CASSISGDIRYMNTEAFF.

This clone was seen only a few times. This chain links TRBV5-4 with TRBJ2-2, with D possibly being TRBD1 (5 bases). V was pared by 0 bases and J by 4 bases, with 7 bases between. There are 14 residues in the CDR3. Germline V gene lookup returns CDR1 SGHNT and CDR2 YYREEE (reference sequence). The CDR3 reads CASSLAGITGELFF. CDR3 in DNA: TGTGCCAGCAGCTTGGCAGGGATCACCGGGGAGCTGTTTTTT.

V is TRBV5-1 and J is TRBJ2-7; 7 positions match TRBD1. Per the germline V gene, CDR1 is SGHRS and CDR2 is YFSETQ. The CDR3 is 15 residues long. The V segment lost 0 bases and the J segment 3 bases; nucleotides outside the gene matches: 6. CDR3 sequence: CASSLEGAAYYEQYF. For the CDR3, the DNA is TGCGCCAGCAGCTTGGAGGGGGCGGCATACTACGAGCAGTACTTC.

This clone has just a few counts. As DNA, the CDR3 is TGTGCCAGCAGGCCGGGACAGGGGGCCGAGCAGTACTTC. It translates to CASRPGQGAEQYF. The chain couples TRBV27 to TRBJ2-7; 12 bases fit TRBD1. Germline CDR1 is MNHEY and CDR2 is SMNVEV (reference sequence). CDR3 length: 13 amino acids. Germline trimming cut 6 bases from V and 6 bases from J; bases unmatched to any gene: 3.